The 29 T cell receptor beta chains listed next were all sequenced from one sample in a study of blood T cell repertoires in COVID-19. Produced via immunoSEQ multiplex PCR; TCRdb's table is partial and in-frame only. The profile shows 200,000 to 250,000 clones, 87% of them singletons. Sequencing input: PBMCs or T cells enriched from blood (not recorded which). These receptors came from a man aged 30 to 39 who had recovered from COVID-19.

J is TRBJ2-5 and V is TRBV6-5; TRBD2 matches 8 bases. Losses at the gene ends were 6 bases for V and 5 bases for J; bases not matched to a gene: 8. This CDR3 spans 14 amino acids. Germline-derived CDR1 and CDR2 are MNHEY and SVGAGI. The DNA of the CDR3 is TGTGCCAGCAGCCAGCGGGGGCCTGGGGAGACCCAGTACTTC. It encodes CASSQRGPGETQYF.

V and J are TRBV3-1 (or the pseudogene TRBV3-2) and TRBJ1-1; unclear D gene. CDR1 is LGHDT, CDR2 YNNKEL, per germline (reference sequence). The CDR3 has 13 residues. V gave up 6 bases and J gave up 4 bases, with 12 bases separating them. The CDR3 sequence is CASRSNGGTEAFF. The CDR3 nucleotides are TGTGCCAGCAGGTCCAACGGAGGCACTGAAGCTTTCTTT.

The rearrangement links TRBV5-1 to TRBJ1-1, with no clear D. Germline V CDR1 and CDR2: SGHRS, YFSETQ. With 0 bases removed from V and 3 bases from J, the gap between germline ends came to 12 bases. The CDR3 sequence is 15 residues long. The CDR3 DNA reads TGCGCCAGCAGCTTGGACTTTTCGCCGGACACTGAAGCTTTCTTT. Protein sequence: CASSLDFSPDTEAFF.

The chain links TRBV5-1 to TRBJ2-2; D is undetermined. The CDR3 is made up of 13 amino acids. The V gene lost 3 bases and the J gene lost 5 bases, with 8 bases spanning the gap. Germline values: CDR1 SGHRS, CDR2 YFSETQ. This CDR3 reads CASSSVTTGELFF. The CDR3 DNA sequence: TGCGCCAGCAGCTCAGTAACAACCGGGGAGCTGTTTTTT. Combining the CDR3 with reference TRBV5-1 and TRBJ2-2 gives the whole variable domain KAGVTQTPRYLIKTRGQQVTLSCSPISGHRSVSWYQQTPGQGLQFLFEYFSETQRNKGNFPGRFSGRQFSNSRSEMNVSTLELGDSALYLCASSSVTTGELFFGEGSRLTVL.

The rearrangement joins TRBV10-3 to TRBJ2-7, with 8 bases identical to TRBD1. J was trimmed by 2 bases and V by 6 bases; bases with no gene match: 9. The CDR3 extends over 15 amino acids. Germline V gene sequence: CDR1 ENHRY, CDR2 SYGVKD. CDR3 sequence: CAIRQDRGLTYEQYF. The CDR3 coding sequence is TGTGCCATCAGACAAGACAGGGGTCTCACCTACGAGCAGTACTTC.

The chain combines TRBV10-3 with TRBJ1-2; D is unclear. The CDR3 sequence is 13 residues long. The germline V gene encodes CDR1 ENHRY and CDR2 SYGVKD. V shed 6 bases and J shed 0 bases, with 8 bases lying between them. CDR3 in DNA: TGTGCCATCAGCCAGAACACTAACTATGGCTACACCTTC. Residues: CAISQNTNYGYTF.

The rearrangement links TRBV3-1 (or the pseudogene TRBV3-2) to TRBJ2-7, with 9 bases that match TRBD2. CDR3 length equals 14 residues. Germline CDR1 LGHDT, CDR2 YNNKEL (reference sequence). V lost 3 bases to trimming and J lost 5 bases; unmatched junction nucleotides: 5. CDR3 in amino acids: CASSHGTSLNEQYF. The CDR3 nucleotides read TGTGCCAGCAGCCACGGGACTAGCTTAAACGAGCAGTACTTC.

This chain uses TRBV28 with TRBJ2-6; TRBD1 might be the D (5 bases). The length of the CDR3 is 18 residues. Germline lookup yields CDR1 MDHEN and CDR2 SYDVKM. V shed 1 base and J shed 4 bases, with 17 bases lying between them. The CDR3 nucleotides are TGTGCCAGCAGTTTATTGGACATTCGGTTCTCCGGGGCCAACGTCCTGACTTTC. Its translation is CASSLLDIRFSGANVLTF.

The V call is TRBV4-2, the J call TRBJ2-3; the D gene is possibly TRBD2 (5 bases). The CDR3 is 17 residues long. Trimming removed 0 bases at V and 5 bases at J, with 18 bases between. CDR1 is LGHNA and CDR2 is YNFKEQ in the germline V gene. This CDR3 reads CASSQDPRGARRDTQYF. In DNA, the CDR3 is TGTGCCAGCAGCCAAGATCCCCGGGGTGCCCGGAGAGATACGCAGTATTTT.

This clone was seen once. The chain carries TRBV5-3 and TRBJ1-2; D unresolved. TRBV5-3 is treated as an ORF (open reading frame) with a function not yet certain. V lost 6 bases and J lost 5, with 17 bases in between. This CDR3 comprises 14 residues. This chain's CDR3 is CARNPSWARYGYTF. The CDR3, as DNA: TGTGCCAGAAACCCGAGCTGGGCCCGGTATGGCTACACCTTC.

In its sample, this clone was seen once. The chain has TRBV5-1 and TRBJ2-2, with 9 bases matching TRBD1. The CDR3 is 14 residues long. Germline V gives CDR1 SGHRS, CDR2 YFSETQ. Germline trimming cut 5 bases from V and 5 bases from J; bases unmatched to any gene: 4. The CDR3 loop is CASRPQGATGELFF. The CDR3 bases are TGCGCCAGCAGACCACAGGGGGCGACCGGGGAGCTGTTTTTT.

The chain recombines TRBV5-1 with TRBJ1-6; D ambiguous. CDR3 size: 16 residues. Germline V gene sequence: CDR1 SGHRS, CDR2 YFSETQ. Trimming stripped 0 bases from V and 4 bases from J, with 11 bases between. The CDR3 here is CASSLGVTGYNSPLHF. The CDR3 nucleotides read TGCGCCAGCAGCTTGGGGGTAACGGGGTATAATTCACCCCTCCACTTT.

The CDR3 DNA reads TGTGCCAGCAGTTTTGGTTCGACAGGGGCAGTGGGTGGCTACACCTTC. This sequence encodes CASSFGSTGAVGGYTF. The chain recombines TRBV28 with TRBJ1-2, with 8 bases that match TRBD1. J lost 7 bases, V lost 3 bases, and 13 bases had no gene match. The CDR3 loop spans 16 amino acids. Germline assignment: CDR1 MDHEN and CDR2 SYDVKM.

This chain connects TRBV30 to TRBJ2-2; tentative D call: TRBD2 (5 bases). Trimming removed 2 bases from V and 4 bases from J, with 8 bases in between. This CDR3 comprises 13 residues. The germline CDR1 and CDR2 sequences are GTSNPN and SVGIG (reference sequence). The CDR3 protein is CAWSISGTGELFF. CDR3 nucleotide sequence: TGTGCCTGGAGTATCAGCGGCACCGGGGAGCTGTTTTTT.

The rearrangement uses TRBV5-6 and TRBJ2-2; no definite D call. The CDR3 is 16 residues long. The germline V gene has CDR1 SGHDT and CDR2 YYEEEE. Trimming stripped 5 bases from V and 0 bases from J, with 14 bases between. The CDR3 bases are TGTGCCAGCAGTTCACTACTATACACGAACACCGGGGAGCTGTTTTTT. Translation gives CASSSLLYTNTGELFF.

This sequence joins TRBV19 and TRBJ2-2; D possibly corresponds to TRBD1 (6 bases). Deletions cut 6 bases from V and 9 bases from J, with 17 bases between. CDR1 and CDR2 (germline): LNHDA, SQIVND (reference sequence). The CDR3 consists of 14 residues. The CDR3, as DNA: TGTGCCAGTAGCCATACAGGGTCTGCGAGGGAGCTGTTTTTT. This translates into CASSHTGSARELFF.

This chain uses TRBV4-2 with TRBJ2-1, with 13 nucleotides matching TRBD2. Per the germline V gene, CDR1 is LGHNA and CDR2 is YNFKEQ. With 4 bases clipped from V and 6 bases from J, the junction kept 6 bases outside the gene matches. The CDR3 contains 16 residues. The CDR3 loop is CASSPRTSGRVNEQFF. The CDR3 DNA sequence: TGTGCCAGCAGCCCCCGGACTAGCGGGAGAGTCAATGAGCAGTTCTTC.

The count of this clone is one. J is TRBJ2-5 and V is TRBV5-1; D remains ambiguous. V gave up 0 bases and J gave up 3 bases, with 9 bases separating them. CDR3 length equals 14 residues. Germline assignment: CDR1 SGHRS and CDR2 YFSETQ. CDR3 residues: CASSLGVPEETQYF. CDR3 DNA: TGCGCCAGCAGCTTGGGTGTGCCAGAAGAGACCCAGTACTTC.

This clone was observed once. The rearrangement uses TRBV28 and TRBJ2-7; 11 nucleotides line up with TRBD2. Per germline, CDR1 MDHEN and CDR2 SYDVKM. The CDR3 covers 14 residues. The trim removed 2 bases at V and 3 bases at J, leaving 0 bases unmatched. CDR3 sequence reads: CASSLLAGGYEQYF. The CDR3 DNA reads as TGTGCCAGCAGTTTACTAGCGGGAGGCTACGAGCAGTACTTC. The full variable domain, completed using reference TRBV28 and TRBJ2-7, is DVKVTQSSRYLVKRTGEKVFLECVQDMDHENMFWYRQDPGLGLRLIYFSYDVKMKEKGDIPEGYSVSREKKERFSLILESASTNQTSMYLCASSLLAGGYEQYFGPGTRLTVT.

The CDR3 here is CASRLGTGSYEQYF. The CDR3 bases are TGTGCCAGCAGACTTGGGACAGGGAGCTACGAGCAGTACTTC. The genes are TRBV28 and TRBJ2-7, with 9 nucleotides matching TRBD1. Trimming at V came to 6 bases and at J to 3 bases, leaving 6 bases not matched to a gene. The length of the CDR3 is 14 residues. CDR1 is MDHEN and CDR2 is SYDVKM in the germline V gene. Together with reference TRBV28 and TRBJ2-7, the CDR3 gives the full variable domain: DVKVTQSSRYLVKRTGEKVFLECVQDMDHENMFWYRQDPGLGLRLIYFSYDVKMKEKGDIPEGYSVSREKKERFSLILESASTNQTSMYLCASRLGTGSYEQYFGPGTRLTVT.

This clone came up once. The chain employs TRBV5-1 and TRBJ2-2; 7 positions agree with TRBD1. Germline-derived CDR1 and CDR2 are SGHRS and YFSETQ. V shed 4 bases and J 6 bases; nucleotides not matched to a gene: 9. The CDR3 sequence is 15 residues long. CDR3 in amino acids: CASSSRGDSPGELFF. In DNA form, the CDR3 reads TGCGCCAGCAGCAGTAGAGGGGACAGCCCCGGGGAGCTGTTTTTT. Filled out from reference TRBV5-1 and TRBJ2-2, the complete variable domain reads KAGVTQTPRYLIKTRGQQVTLSCSPISGHRSVSWYQQTPGQGLQFLFEYFSETQRNKGNFPGRFSGRQFSNSRSEMNVSTLELGDSALYLCASSSRGDSPGELFFGEGSRLTVL.

This rearrangement joins TRBV6-2 or TRBV6-3 to TRBJ1-2; D uncertain. This CDR3 comprises 15 residues. Deletions cut 4 bases from V and 4 bases from J, with 16 bases between. CDR1 is MNHEY and CDR2 is SVGEGT in the germline V gene. The CDR3 DNA sequence: TGTGCCAGCAGTTCCGGGTCCGGCGGAATCTATGGCTACACCTTC. It translates to CASSSGSGGIYGYTF.

In DNA, the CDR3 is TGTGCCAGCAGTTCCGGGACTAGCTCCCTACTGGGCCACGAGCAGTACTTC. Translated, it gives CASSSGTSSLLGHEQYF. This chain joins TRBV28 and TRBJ2-7, with 9 bases matching TRBD2. V lost 4 bases and J lost 5; bases outside the gene matches: 15. The CDR3 loop spans 17 amino acids. Germline V CDR1 and CDR2: MDHEN, SYDVKM.

This clone was detected once. The CDR3 DNA follows: TGCGCCAGCAGCTTCGGACAGGGGGAGACCCAGTACTTC. It encodes CASSFGQGETQYF. The rearrangement joins TRBV5-1 to TRBJ2-5, with 9 bases matching TRBD1. In germline, CDR1 is SGHRS, CDR2 YFSETQ. J was trimmed by 5 bases and V by 2 bases; bases with no gene match: 1. The CDR3 contains 13 residues.

The chain carries TRBV6-5 and TRBJ2-3; 9 bases map to TRBD2. Losses at the gene ends were 11 bases for V and 4 bases for J; bases not matched to a gene: 13. Per the germline V gene, CDR1 is MNHEY and CDR2 is SVGAGI. This CDR3 is 15 amino acids long. CDR3 in amino acids: CAARRAGGLADTQYF. For the CDR3, the DNA is TGTGCCGCCCGCCGAGCGGGGGGCCTCGCAGATACGCAGTATTTT.

The V and J genes are TRBV30 and TRBJ1-2, with D maybe TRBD1 (6 bases). Germline V lookup: CDR1 GTSNPN, CDR2 SVGIG (reference sequence). V was trimmed by 1 base and J by 8 bases, leaving 20 bases between them. The CDR3 spans 15 residues. The CDR3 nucleotides are TGTGCCTGGAGTGAAGGACAGACCTTCTTTCAAGGCTACACCTTC. As protein: CAWSEGQTFFQGYTF.

The V gene is TRBV6-5, the J gene TRBJ2-5; the D gene is possibly TRBD2 (6 bases). Trimming took off 6 bases at V and 3 bases at J, with 17 bases between the two ends. The CDR3 runs to 15 residues. Germline CDR1 MNHEY, CDR2 SVGAGI. The CDR3 here is CASSSGRGREETQYF. The CDR3 coding sequence is TGTGCCAGCAGCTCCGGGCGGGGTAGGGAAGAGACCCAGTACTTC.

The V and J genes are TRBV5-1 and TRBJ1-6, with D perhaps TRBD1 (5 bases). This CDR3 spans 17 amino acids. V was pared by 0 bases and J by 0 bases, with 10 bases between. Germline V CDR1 and CDR2: SGHRS, YFSETQ. The CDR3 here is CASSLGQMSSYNSPLHF. The CDR3 region has the DNA TGCGCCAGCAGCTTGGGACAGATGAGCTCCTATAATTCACCCCTCCACTTT. Complete variable domain (other parts from reference TRBV5-1 and TRBJ1-6): KAGVTQTPRYLIKTRGQQVTLSCSPISGHRSVSWYQQTPGQGLQFLFEYFSETQRNKGNFPGRFSGRQFSNSRSEMNVSTLELGDSALYLCASSLGQMSSYNSPLHFGNGTRLTVT.

This clone was detected only a few times. The chain joins TRBV2 to TRBJ2-7; perhaps TRBD2 as D (6 bases). V gave up 8 bases and J gave up 6 bases, with 14 bases separating them. The germline CDR1 and CDR2 sequences are SNHLY and FYNNEI. The CDR3 contains 12 residues. The CDR3 loop is CASGLRGGEQYF. CDR3 nucleotide sequence: TGTGCCAGCGGACTAAGGGGAGGCGAGCAGTACTTC.